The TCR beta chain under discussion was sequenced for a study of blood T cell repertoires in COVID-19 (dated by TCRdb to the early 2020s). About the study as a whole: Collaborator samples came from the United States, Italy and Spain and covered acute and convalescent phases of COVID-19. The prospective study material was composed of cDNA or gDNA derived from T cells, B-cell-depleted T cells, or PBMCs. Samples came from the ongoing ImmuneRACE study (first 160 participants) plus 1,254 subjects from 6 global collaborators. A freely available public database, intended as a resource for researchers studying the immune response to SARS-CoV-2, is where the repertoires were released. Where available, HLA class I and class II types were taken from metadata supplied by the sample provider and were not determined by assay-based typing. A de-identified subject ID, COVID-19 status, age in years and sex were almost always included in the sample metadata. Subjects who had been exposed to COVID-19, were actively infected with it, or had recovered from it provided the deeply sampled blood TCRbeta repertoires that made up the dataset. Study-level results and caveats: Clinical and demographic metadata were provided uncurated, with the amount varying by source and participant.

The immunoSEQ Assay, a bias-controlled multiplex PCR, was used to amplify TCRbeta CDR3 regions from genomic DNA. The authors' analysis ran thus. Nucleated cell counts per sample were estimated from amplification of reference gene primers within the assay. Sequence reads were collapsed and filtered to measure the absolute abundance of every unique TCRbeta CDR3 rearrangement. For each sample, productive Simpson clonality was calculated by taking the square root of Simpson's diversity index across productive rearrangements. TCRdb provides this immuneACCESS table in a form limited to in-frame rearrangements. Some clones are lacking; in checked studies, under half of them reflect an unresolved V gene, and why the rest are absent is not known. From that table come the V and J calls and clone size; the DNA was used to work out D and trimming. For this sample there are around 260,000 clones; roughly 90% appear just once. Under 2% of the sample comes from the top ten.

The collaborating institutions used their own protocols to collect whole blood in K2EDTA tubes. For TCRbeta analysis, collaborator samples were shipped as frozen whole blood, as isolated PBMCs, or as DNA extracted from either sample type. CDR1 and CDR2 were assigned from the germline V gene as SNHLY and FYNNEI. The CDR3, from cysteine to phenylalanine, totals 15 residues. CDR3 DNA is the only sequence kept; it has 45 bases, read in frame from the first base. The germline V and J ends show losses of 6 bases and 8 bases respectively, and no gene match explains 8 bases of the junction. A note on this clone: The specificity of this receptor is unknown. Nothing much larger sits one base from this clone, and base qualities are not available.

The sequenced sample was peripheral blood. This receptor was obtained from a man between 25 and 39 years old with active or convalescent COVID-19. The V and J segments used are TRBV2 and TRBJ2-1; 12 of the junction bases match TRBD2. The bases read TGTGCCAGCAGCCGGGCTAGCGGGGGGGCTGATGAGCAGTTCTTC. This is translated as CASSRASGGADEQFF.